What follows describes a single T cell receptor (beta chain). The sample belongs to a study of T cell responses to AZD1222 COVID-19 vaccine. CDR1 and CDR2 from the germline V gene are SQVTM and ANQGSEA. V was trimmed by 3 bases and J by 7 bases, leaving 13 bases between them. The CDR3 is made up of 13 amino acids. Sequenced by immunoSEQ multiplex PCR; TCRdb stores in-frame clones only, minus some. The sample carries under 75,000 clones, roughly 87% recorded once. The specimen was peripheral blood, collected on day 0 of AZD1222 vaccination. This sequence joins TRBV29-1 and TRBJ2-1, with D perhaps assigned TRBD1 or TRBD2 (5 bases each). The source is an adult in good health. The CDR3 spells CSVEAFEGNEQFF. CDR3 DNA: TGCAGCGTTGAGGCCTTTGAGGGGAATGAGCAGTTCTTC.